This T cell receptor (beta chain) was profiled in a study of T cell responses to AZD1222 COVID-19 vaccine. CDR1 and CDR2 from the germline V gene are GTSNPN and SVGIG (reference sequence). The germline V and J ends were trimmed by 5 bases and 7 bases, with 14 bases remaining between them. This CDR3 has 12 amino acids. Points on this clone: Antigen specificity is unknown.

The data were produced by immunoSEQ multiplex PCR, yet TCRdb's version contains in-frame clones alone and is incomplete. This sample carries approximately 110,000 clones, 70% to 85% of them seen once, and the ten largest clones take roughly 6.2%. Study-level results: Dominant CD4 TCR responses targeted spike regions 160-218 and 743-854.

This clonotype was sampled from an adult in good health. J is TRBJ1-2 and V is TRBV30, with D uncertain. The starting material was peripheral blood, obtained on day 0 of AZD1222 vaccination. CDR3 in DNA: TGTGCCTGGGGAGAGGGATTGGGTGGCTACACCTTC. Protein product: CAWGEGLGGYTF.